A single sample gave rise to the 9 T cell receptor beta chains below, sequenced in a study of shared clonotypes between healthy human individuals. Assay used: immunoSEQ multiplex PCR; TCRdb lists only in-frame clones, some missing. The sample consists of 950,000 to 1,100,000 clones, 60% to 80% of them appearing once. The sample was memory CD4+ T cells sorted from blood. Subset indicated: CD45RA-negative fraction. The receptors shown here come from a young man in good health.

The gene calls are TRBV2 and TRBJ2-1, with TRBD2 matching 7 bases. The CDR3 is made up of 16 amino acids. Germline CDR1 SNHLY, CDR2 FYNNEI. V dropped 5 bases and J dropped 0; count of bases not matched to a gene: 7. The CDR3 reads CASSSLASSSYNEQFF. CDR3 DNA sequence: TGTGCCAGCAGTTCACTAGCGTCGAGCTCCTACAATGAGCAGTTCTTC.

The chain links TRBV4-3 to TRBJ1-1; 7 bases line up with TRBD1. The CDR3 spans 14 residues. Germline V CDR1 and CDR2: LGHNA, YSLEER. Germline trimming cut 3 bases from V and 4 bases from J; bases unmatched to any gene: 5. The CDR3 sequence is CASSHGDRVTEAFF. CDR3 DNA: TGCGCCAGCAGCCACGGAGACAGGGTCACTGAAGCTTTCTTT.

The V and J genes are TRBV5-3 and TRBJ2-3; no definite D call. TRBV5-3 qualifies as an ORF whose function is uncertain. Trimming stripped 0 bases from V and 2 bases from J, with 16 bases between. CDR3 length: 17 residues. The CDR3 DNA is TGTGCCAGAAGCTTGGAAGGCAGTCCTTATTCCACAGATACGCAGTATTTT. Translating it yields CARSLEGSPYSTDTQYF.

The J gene is TRBJ1-5, the V gene TRBV7-8; 8 nucleotides line up with TRBD1. Losses at the gene ends were 3 bases for V and 2 bases for J; bases not matched to a gene: 9. CDR3 length equals 17 residues. Looked up from germline, CDR1 is SGHVS and CDR2 is FQNEAQ. The CDR3 spells CASSLRADRAGNQPQHF. DNA of the CDR3: TGTGCCAGCAGCTTGAGGGCGGACAGGGCCGGCAATCAGCCCCAGCATTTT.

With respect to this clone: Other nucleotide sequences from this sample produce the same CDR3. This chain uses TRBV9 with TRBJ2-1; TRBD1 is a possible D gene (5 bases). Germline CDR1 and CDR2: SGDLS and YYNGEE. The CDR3 extends over 13 amino acids. With 0 bases removed from V and 4 bases from J, the gap between germline ends came to 5 bases. CDR3 sequence reads: CASSVEGYNEQFF. CDR3 bases: TGTGCCAGCAGCGTAGAGGGGTACAATGAGCAGTTCTTC.

This clone has only one observation. The V call is TRBV7-2, the J call TRBJ1-2, with 9 positions matching TRBD1. This CDR3 has 14 residues. Unmatched junction bases numbered 4, after V lost 4 bases and J lost 4 bases. CDR1 and CDR2 from the germline V gene are SGHTA and FQGNSA. The DNA for the CDR3 is TGTGCCAGCAGCTCGACAGGGGGAGGCTATGGCTACACCTTC. Protein: CASSSTGGGYGYTF.

This clone was seen a few times. This sequence joins TRBV5-1 and TRBJ2-1, with TRBD2 identical over 15 bases. The ends lost 2 bases at V and 6 bases at J; junction bases unmatched: 6. From germline, CDR1 is SGHRS and CDR2 YFSETQ. The length of the CDR3 is 17 residues. Here the CDR3 reads CASSLRTSGRAANEQFF. As DNA, the CDR3 is TGCGCCAGCAGCTTAAGGACTAGCGGGAGGGCCGCCAATGAGCAGTTCTTC.

The chain links TRBV19 to TRBJ1-1; 9 nucleotides align to TRBD1. The CDR3 has 16 residues. V shed 5 bases, J shed 1 base, and the junction held 8 bases outside the gene matches. Germline V CDR1 and CDR2: LNHDA, SQIVND (reference sequence). The CDR3 loop reads CASSQGTGWANTEAFF. The CDR3 nucleotides are TGTGCCAGTAGTCAAGGGACAGGGTGGGCGAACACTGAAGCTTTCTTT.

Comment on this clone: This clone may be a read error of a much larger clone one base away. Other DNA sequences within the sample encode an identical CDR3. The chain recombines TRBV2 with TRBJ1-1; D call uncertain. The length of the CDR3 is 12 residues. V shed 4 bases and J shed 2 bases, with 5 bases lying between them. The germline V gene encodes CDR1 SNHLY and CDR2 FYNNEI. CDR3 nucleotides: TGTGCCAGCAGTGTCGGAAACACTGAAGCTTTCTTT. Translated: CASSVGNTEAFF.